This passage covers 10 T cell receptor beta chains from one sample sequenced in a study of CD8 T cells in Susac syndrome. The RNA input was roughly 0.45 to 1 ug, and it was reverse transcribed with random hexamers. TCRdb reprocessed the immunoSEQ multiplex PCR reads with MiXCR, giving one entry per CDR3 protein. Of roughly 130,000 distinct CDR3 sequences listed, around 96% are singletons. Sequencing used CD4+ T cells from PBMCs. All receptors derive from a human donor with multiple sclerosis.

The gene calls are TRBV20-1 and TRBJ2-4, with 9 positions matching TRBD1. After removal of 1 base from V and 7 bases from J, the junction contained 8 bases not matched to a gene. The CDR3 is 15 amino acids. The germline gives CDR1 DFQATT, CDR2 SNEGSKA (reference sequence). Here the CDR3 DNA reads TGCAGTGCTAGAGCGGTGACAGGGGGTCTGAACATTCAGTACTTC. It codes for CSARAVTGGLNIQYF.

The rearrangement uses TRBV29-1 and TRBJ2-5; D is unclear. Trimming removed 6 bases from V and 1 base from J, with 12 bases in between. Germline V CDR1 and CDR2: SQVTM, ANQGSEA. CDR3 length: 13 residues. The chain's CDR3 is CSVTATIQETQYF. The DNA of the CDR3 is TGCAGCGTAACCGCTACCATCCAAGAGACCCAGTACTTC.

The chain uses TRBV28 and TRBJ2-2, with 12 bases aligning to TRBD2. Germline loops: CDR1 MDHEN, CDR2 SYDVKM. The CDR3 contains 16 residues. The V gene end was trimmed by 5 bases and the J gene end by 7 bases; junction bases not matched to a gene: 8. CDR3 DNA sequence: TGTGCCAGCAGTAAGCCGGGACTAGCGGGTAGCGGGGAGCTGTTTTTT. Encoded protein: CASSKPGLAGSGELFF.

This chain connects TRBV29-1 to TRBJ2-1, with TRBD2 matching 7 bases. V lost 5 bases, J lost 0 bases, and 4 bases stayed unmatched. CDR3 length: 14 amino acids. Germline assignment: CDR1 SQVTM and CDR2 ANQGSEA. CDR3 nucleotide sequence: TGCAGCGTTCCGGGCGGGAGCTCCTACAATGAGCAGTTCTTC. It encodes CSVPGGSSYNEQFF.

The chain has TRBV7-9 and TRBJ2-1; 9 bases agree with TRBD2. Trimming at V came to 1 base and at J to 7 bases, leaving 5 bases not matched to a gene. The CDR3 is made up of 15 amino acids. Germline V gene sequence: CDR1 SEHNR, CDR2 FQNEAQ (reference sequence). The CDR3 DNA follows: TGTGCCAGCAGCTTAGGGGCTAGCGGGACGAATGAGCAGTTCTTC. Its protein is CASSLGASGTNEQFF.

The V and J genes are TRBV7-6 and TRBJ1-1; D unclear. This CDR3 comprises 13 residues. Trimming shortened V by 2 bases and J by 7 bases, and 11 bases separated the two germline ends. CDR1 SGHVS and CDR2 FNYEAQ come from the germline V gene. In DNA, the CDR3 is TGTGCCAGCAGCTTACTTGTTAGACATGAAGCTTTCTTT. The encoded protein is CASSLLVRHEAFF.

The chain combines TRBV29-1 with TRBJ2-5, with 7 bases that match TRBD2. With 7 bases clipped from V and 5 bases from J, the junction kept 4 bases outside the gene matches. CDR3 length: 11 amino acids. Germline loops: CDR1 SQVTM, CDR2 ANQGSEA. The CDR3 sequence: CSAGRGETQYF. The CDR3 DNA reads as TGCAGCGCCGGGCGGGGGGAGACCCAGTACTTC.

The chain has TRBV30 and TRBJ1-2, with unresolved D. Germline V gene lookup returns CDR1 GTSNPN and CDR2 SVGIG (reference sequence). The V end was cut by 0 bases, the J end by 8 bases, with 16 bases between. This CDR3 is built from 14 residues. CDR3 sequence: CAWSVRMGADGYTF. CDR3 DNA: TGTGCCTGGAGTGTACGTATGGGAGCCGACGGCTACACCTTC.

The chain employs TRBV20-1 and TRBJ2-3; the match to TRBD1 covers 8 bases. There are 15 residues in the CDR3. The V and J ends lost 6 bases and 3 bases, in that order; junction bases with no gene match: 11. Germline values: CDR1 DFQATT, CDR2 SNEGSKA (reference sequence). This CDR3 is CSASRTGGATDTQYF. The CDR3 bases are TGCAGTGCCAGCCGAACAGGGGGAGCTACAGATACGCAGTATTTT.

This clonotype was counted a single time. CDR3 sequence: CSARAMFGKTTNEKLFF. In DNA form, the CDR3 reads TGCAGTGCTAGAGCAATGTTTGGGAAGACAACTAATGAAAAACTGTTTTTT. V and J are TRBV20-1 and TRBJ1-4, with no clear D. The CDR3 length is 17 residues. Germline loops: CDR1 DFQATT, CDR2 SNEGSKA (reference sequence). Trimming left V 1 base short and J 0 bases short, with 15 bases between.